Listed below are T cell receptor beta chains from one sample, sequenced in a study of cytomegalovirus exposure and HLA in healthy donors. The data were produced by immunoSEQ multiplex PCR, yet TCRdb's version contains in-frame clones alone and is incomplete. Altogether under 200,000 clones are present, about 79% being singletons, with the ten largest covering about 0.69%. Sequencing input: PBMCs. These receptors all come from a female donor in good health and CMV-seronegative. CDR3s include the opening cysteine and the closing phenylalanine or tryptophan. The D gene is left open where the match is weak. Clone size appears in some rows only: once, few, many, or a class for an expanded clone.

D gene	clone size	V gene	J gene	CDR3 protein	CDR3 DNA
.	.	TRBV19	TRBJ2-2	CASSSGTLTGELFF	TGTGCCAGTTCCTCCGGGACACTCACCGGGGAGCTGTTTTTT
TRBD1	.	TRBV4-1	TRBJ2-5	CASSHPGQGSKTQYF	TGCGCCAGCAGCCACCCCGGACAGGGTAGCAAGACCCAGTACTTC
.	few	TRBV7-7	TRBJ2-2	CASSLEQSTGELFF	TGTGCTAGCAGCTTAGAACAGAGCACCGGGGAGCTGTTTTTT
.	few	TRBV7-2	TRBJ2-3	CASSPPGSTDTQYF	TGTGCCAGCAGCCCCCCGGGTAGCACAGATACGCAGTATTTT
TRBD2	.	TRBV5-8	TRBJ2-1	CASSSRRGGNEQFF	TGTGCCAGCTCCTCCCGTCGGGGGGGCAATGAGCAGTTCTTC
TRBD2	.	TRBV4-3	TRBJ2-5	CASSQDLGGGLQETQYF	TGCGCCAGCAGCCAGGACTTGGGGGGGGGTCTTCAAGAGACCCAGTACTTC
.	.	TRBV15	TRBJ2-3	CATRPGRGLDTQYF	TGTGCCACCAGGCCGGGACGGGGGTTGGATACGCAGTATTTT
.	few	TRBV18	TRBJ1-1	CASSSNQRNVRTEAFF	TGTGCCAGCTCATCGAACCAGCGAAATGTGAGGACTGAAGCTTTCTTT
TRBD1	.	TRBV5-5	TRBJ2-2	CASSLTGTANTGELFF	TGTGCCAGCAGTCTAACCGGGACAGCGAACACCGGGGAGCTGTTTTTT
TRBD1	.	TRBV19	TRBJ1-2	CASRPGTGGQDGYTF	TGTGCCAGTAGGCCCGGGACAGGGGGCCAGGATGGCTACACCTTC
TRBD1	.	TRBV7-8	TRBJ2-5	CASSLIRQGGTQYF	TGTGCCAGCAGCTTAATTCGACAGGGTGGGACCCAGTACTTC
.	once	TRBV5-4	TRBJ1-6	CASSLRRTDNSPLHF	TGTGCCAGCAGCTTGCGCAGGACAGATAATTCACCCCTCCACTTT
.	once	TRBV12-5	TRBJ1-2	CASGLRPGMLTF	TGTGCTAGTGGTTTACGGCCGGGAATGCTAACCTTC
TRBD2	.	TRBV7-6	TRBJ2-3	CASSLRGGGDTQYF	TGTGCCAGCAGCTTGCGGGGGGGCGGGGATACGCAGTATTTT
TRBD1	.	TRBV6-4	TRBJ1-5	CASSETGGKAQHF	TGTGCCAGCAGTGAAACAGGGGGGAAAGCCCAGCATTTT
.	.	TRBV30	TRBJ2-1	CAYLEGGGPSYNEQFF	TGTGCCTACCTGGAGGGGGGAGGGCCATCCTACAATGAGCAGTTCTTC
.	few	TRBV6-1	TRBJ2-1	CASMLTGFEQFF	TGTGCCAGCATGTTAACCGGGTTTGAGCAGTTCTTC
.	.	TRBV6-1	TRBJ2-1	CASGTGLGDPNEQFF	TGTGCCAGCGGTACGGGACTGGGGGACCCCAATGAGCAGTTCTTC
.	.	TRBV7-2	TRBJ2-2	CASSLDGVGELFF	TGTGCCAGCAGCTTAGATGGAGTGGGGGAGCTGTTTTTT
TRBD2	once	TRBV5-6	TRBJ2-4	CASSYWGRLAGGRDSQYF	TGTGCCAGCAGCTATTGGGGCCGTTTAGCGGGGGGGAGGGACAGTCAGTACTTC
.	.	TRBV2	TRBJ1-5	CASSLDGGSNQPQHF	TGTGCCAGCAGTCTCGACGGGGGGAGCAATCAGCCCCAGCATTTT
TRBD1	.	TRBV7-8	TRBJ1-1	CASSPGTGVNTEAFF	TGTGCCAGCAGCCCAGGAACAGGGGTGAACACTGAAGCTTTCTTT
.	once	TRBV5-4	TRBJ1-2	CASSSDFGYGYTF	TGTGCCAGCAGCTCCGACTTTGGGTATGGCTACACCTTC
TRBD2	.	TRBV2	TRBJ2-1	CASSDSGGSYNEQFF	TGTGCCAGCAGTGATAGCGGGGGGTCCTACAATGAGCAGTTCTTC
.	few	TRBV19	TRBJ2-1	CASSIVGGPYNEQFF	TGTGCCAGTAGTATAGTGGGGGGGCCCTACAATGAGCAGTTCTTC
TRBD1	.	TRBV15	TRBJ1-2	CATSRASGGYGYTF	TGTGCCACCAGCAGAGCCTCAGGGGGCTATGGCTACACCTTC
.	.	TRBV19	TRBJ1-1	CASSIGADREAFF	TGTGCCAGTAGTATAGGCGCGGATCGAGAGGCTTTCTTT
.	.	TRBV7-3	TRBJ2-2	CASRAAGNTGELFF	TGTGCCAGCAGGGCAGCGGGGAACACCGGGGAGCTGTTTTTT
.	.	TRBV9	TRBJ1-5	CASGRAGGQPQHF	TGTGCCAGCGGACGAGCCGGGGGTCAGCCCCAGCATTTT
.	.	TRBV6-5	TRBJ2-7	CASSTQVSYEQYF	TGTGCCAGCAGTACACAGGTCTCCTACGAGCAGTACTTC
.	.	TRBV10-3	TRBJ1-2	CAHRPRGEDYGYTF	TGTGCCCATAGGCCCCGGGGGGAAGACTATGGCTACACCTTC
.	.	TRBV29-1	TRBJ2-1	CSPGERRSMFF	TGCAGCCCGGGTGAAAGGCGCTCGATGTTCTTC
TRBD1	.	TRBV7-2	TRBJ2-7	CASSLGTGVYEQYF	TGTGCCAGCAGCTTAGGGACAGGGGTCTACGAGCAGTACTTC
.	.	TRBV7-8	TRBJ2-5	CASSSILEETQYF	TGTGCCAGCAGCTCAATCTTAGAAGAGACCCAGTACTTC
.	.	TRBV29-1	TRBJ2-2	CSVEIGFLAGELFF	TGCAGCGTTGAAATCGGGTTCCTGGCCGGGGAGCTGTTTTTT
TRBD1	.	TRBV11-2	TRBJ1-4	CASSLDGTGIQNEKLFF	TGTGCCAGCAGCTTAGACGGGACAGGGATCCAAAATGAAAAACTGTTTTTT
TRBD1	.	TRBV2	TRBJ1-3	CASSRDLGQLGNTIYF	TGTGCCAGCAGTAGAGACTTGGGACAGCTAGGAAACACCATATATTTT
.	few	TRBV27	TRBJ2-7	CAQRVNEQYF	TGTGCCCAGCGAGTGAACGAGCAGTACTTC
TRBD2	.	TRBV2	TRBJ2-3	CASSVGGSTQYF	TGTGCCAGCAGTGTCGGCGGGAGCACGCAGTATTTT
TRBD1	few	TRBV4-3	TRBJ1-4	CASSQDYDRGSEKLFF	TGCGCCAGCAGCCAAGATTACGACAGGGGAAGTGAAAAACTGTTTTTT
TRBD2	.	TRBV2	TRBJ2-3	CASSKLAGVTDTQYF	TGTGCCAGCAGTAAGCTAGCGGGGGTTACAGATACGCAGTATTTT
TRBD2	.	TRBV5-1	TRBJ2-3	CASSLATTSGGRDTQYF	TGCGCCAGCAGCTTGGCCACGACTAGCGGGGGGAGAGATACGCAGTATTTT
.	few	TRBV13	TRBJ2-3	CASSFGGSTDTQYF	TGTGCCAGCAGCTTCGGGGGTAGCACAGATACGCAGTATTTT
TRBD1	.	TRBV5-1	TRBJ1-1	CASSRSRQGDAFF	TGCGCCAGCAGTCGCTCCCGACAGGGGGATGCTTTCTTT
.	.	TRBV5-4	TRBJ1-1	CASSLENRRNTEAFF	TGTGCCAGCAGCTTGGAGAACAGACGGAACACTGAAGCTTTCTTT
.	once	TRBV7-2	TRBJ2-1	CASSLGHHLPLNEQFF	TGTGCCAGCAGCTTAGGACACCATCTTCCCCTCAATGAGCAGTTCTTC
.	.	TRBV7-9	TRBJ2-7	CASSDRARRGIGNSQQYF	TGTGCCAGCAGCGACCGCGCGCGGAGAGGGATAGGGAACTCCCAGCAGTACTTC